These 21 T cell receptor beta chains were sequenced from one sample in a study of T cell responses to AZD1222 COVID-19 vaccine. The table came from immunoSEQ multiplex PCR; TCRdb's copy has only in-frame clones and leaves some out. The sample includes about 150,000 clones, more than 80% of them seen just once. The sample here was peripheral blood, taken 28 days after the second dose of the MenACWY control vaccine. These receptors all stem from an adult who received the MenACWY meningococcal vaccine as a control.

The genes are TRBV6-6 and TRBJ1-6; no definite D call. CDR1 MNHNY and CDR2 SVGAGI come from the germline V gene (reference sequence). CDR3 length equals 15 residues. V was cut by 6 bases and J by 6 bases, with 15 bases left in between. The CDR3 here is CASSQSPGSNSPLHF. CDR3 sequence (DNA): TGTGCCAGCAGCCAATCCCCGGGGTCTAATTCACCCCTCCACTTT.

The V gene is TRBV7-9, the J gene TRBJ1-4; D ambiguous. The CDR3 length is 15 residues. The germline V gene encodes CDR1 SEHNR and CDR2 FQNEAQ (reference sequence). Trimming stripped 1 base from V and 5 bases from J, with 11 bases between. The CDR3 DNA follows: TGTGCCAGCAGCTTAGTCGGGGAAGCCAATGAAAAACTGTTTTTT. Translation: CASSLVGEANEKLFF.

This chain links TRBV12-3 or TRBV12-4 with TRBJ1-1; D uncertain. V dropped 5 bases and J dropped 1 base, with 8 bases sitting between them. This CDR3 is built from 13 residues. The DNA of the CDR3 is TGTGCCAGCAGTGTCCAAGAGAACACTGAAGCTTTCTTT. This gives the protein CASSVQENTEAFF.

CDR3 DNA sequence: TGTGCCAGCAGCTTGGGCGATTTGGTATCAGATACGCAGTATTTT. It translates to CASSLGDLVSDTQYF. This chain joins TRBV7-3 and TRBJ2-3; D ambiguous. Deletions cut 3 bases from V and 4 bases from J, with 14 bases between. CDR1 is SGHTA, CDR2 FQGTGA, per germline. This CDR3 is 15 amino acids long.

The chain employs TRBV5-6 and TRBJ2-7; D is uncertain. Germline V gives CDR1 SGHDT, CDR2 YYEEEE. The CDR3 runs 9 residues. The germline V and J ends were trimmed by 0 bases and 11 bases, with 3 bases remaining between them. The CDR3 spells CASSLDEYF. The DNA for the CDR3 is TGTGCCAGCAGCTTGGATGAGTACTTC.

This chain's CDR3 is CASNEGSKETQYF. As DNA, the CDR3 is TGTGCCAGCAATGAAGGGTCCAAAGAGACCCAGTACTTC. This chain connects TRBV12-3 or TRBV12-4 to TRBJ2-5; D remains ambiguous. Trimming took off 7 bases at V and 3 bases at J, with 12 bases between the two ends. The length of the CDR3 is 13 residues.

The chain uses TRBV2 and TRBJ1-2, with TRBD1 identical over 7 bases. This CDR3 contains 14 residues. Per the germline V gene, CDR1 is SNHLY and CDR2 is FYNNEI. V lost 7 bases, J lost 1 base, and 6 bases stayed unmatched. The CDR3 DNA reads as TGTGCCAGCACCCCGGGACAGCTTAACTATGGCTACACCTTC. This sequence encodes CASTPGQLNYGYTF.

The count of this clone is one. The J gene is TRBJ1-1, the V gene TRBV29-1, with D uncertain. The V gene lost 0 bases and the J gene lost 6 bases, with 8 bases spanning the gap. CDR1 is SQVTM and CDR2 is ANQGSEA in the germline V gene. This CDR3 spans 12 amino acids. Here the CDR3 DNA reads TGCAGCGTTGAAGAACAGCTGGCTGAAGCTTTCTTT. This translates into CSVEEQLAEAFF.

This chain uses TRBV7-9 with TRBJ2-5; D is unresolved. The CDR3 length is 13 residues. From germline, CDR1 is SEHNR and CDR2 FQNEAQ (reference sequence). V was cut by 1 base and J by 7 bases, with 10 bases left in between. Written as DNA, the CDR3 is TGTGCCAGCAGCTTAGAGGGTCCTGGGACCCAGTACTTC. Its translation: CASSLEGPGTQYF.

Written as DNA, the CDR3 is TGTGCCAGCAGTACCGACCAGGAGGAAAAACTGTTTTTT. It specifies CASSTDQEEKLFF. The V gene is TRBV5-6, the J gene TRBJ1-4; D is unclear. CDR3 length: 13 residues. Per the germline V gene, CDR1 is SGHDT and CDR2 is YYEEEE. The ends were cut back, 5 bases at V and 8 bases at J, with 13 bases in the middle. Filled out from reference TRBV5-6 and TRBJ1-4, the complete variable domain reads DAGVTQSPTHLIKTRGQQVTLRCSPKSGHDTVSWYQQALGQGPQFIFQYYEEEERQRGNFPDRFSGHQFPNYSSELNVNALLLGDSALYLCASSTDQEEKLFFGSGTQLSVL.

This clone was recorded once. This chain uses TRBV27 with TRBJ1-3; D ambiguous. V lost 6 bases, J lost 2 bases, and 14 bases lay in between. CDR1 and CDR2 from the germline V gene are MNHEY and SMNVEV (reference sequence). This CDR3 comprises 15 residues. The CDR3 DNA is TGTGCCAGCAGAACCTTCATCGGGGCTGGAAACACCATATATTTT. Amino acids: CASRTFIGAGNTIYF.

V usage is TRBV5-5 and J usage is TRBJ1-1, with no clear D. The CDR3 contains 13 residues. The germline V and J ends were trimmed by 2 bases and 1 base, with 6 bases remaining between them. Germline V CDR1 and CDR2: SGHKS, YYEKEE (reference sequence). CDR3 DNA: TGTGCCAGCAGCTTTGATCCGAACACTGAAGCTTTCTTT. Its translation is CASSFDPNTEAFF.

This clone was counted only a few times. The chain combines TRBV19 with TRBJ1-1; 7 bases line up with TRBD1. The CDR3 sequence is 14 residues long. Germline V gene sequence: CDR1 LNHDA, CDR2 SQIVND (reference sequence). The V segment lost 2 bases and the J segment 5 bases; nucleotides outside the gene matches: 5. CDR3 in amino acids: CASSITGAATEAFF. The CDR3 region has the DNA TGTGCCAGTAGTATAACAGGGGCTGCGACTGAAGCTTTCTTT.

This chain links TRBV7-2 with TRBJ2-3; 10 bases fit TRBD2. J was trimmed by 5 bases and V by 5 bases; bases with no gene match: 4. This CDR3 region has 14 residues. Germline CDR1 SGHTA, CDR2 FQGNSA. The CDR3 is CASSAGLAVDTQYF. For the CDR3, the DNA is TGTGCCAGCAGCGCCGGACTAGCGGTAGATACGCAGTATTTT.

The chain links TRBV12-2 to TRBJ2-7; the table's D call of TRBD2 was not tested on the DNA. TRBV12-2 is given as a pseudogene. This CDR3 spans 15 amino acids. The DNA for the CDR3 is TGTGCAAGTCGCTCACTAGCGGGAGGGTCCTACGAGCAGTACTTC. The encoded protein is CASRSLAGGSYEQYF.

V usage is TRBV7-6 and J usage is TRBJ2-3; D uncertain. CDR3 length: 15 residues. V was clipped by 0 bases and J by 1 base, with 8 bases between them. Germline CDR1 is SGHVS and CDR2 is FNYEAQ. This chain's CDR3 is CASSLAWAGTDTQYF. DNA for the CDR3: TGTGCCAGCAGCTTAGCGTGGGCGGGCACAGATACGCAGTATTTT.

In this sample, this clone turned up once. The chain recombines TRBV12-3 or TRBV12-4 with TRBJ1-1; D not certain. V was shortened by 6 bases and J by 4 bases, with 12 bases between the two germline ends. This CDR3 comprises 13 residues. CDR3 sequence: CASSPTGVTEAFF. DNA for the CDR3: TGTGCCAGCAGCCCCACCGGGGTCACTGAAGCTTTCTTT.

This rearrangement joins TRBV7-2 to TRBJ1-3; 7 bases align to TRBD1. Germline V gene sequence: CDR1 SGHTA, CDR2 FQGNSA. This CDR3 has 17 amino acids. V shed 1 base and J 0 bases; nucleotides not matched to a gene: 6. CDR3 DNA: TGTGCCAGCAGCTTAGACGGGACAGCACGCTCTGGAAACACCATATATTTT. Translating gives CASSLDGTARSGNTIYF.

This clone was recorded only once. The chain links TRBV7-2 to TRBJ1-1; 8 bases are shared with TRBD1. The trim removed 2 bases at V and 6 bases at J, leaving 8 bases unmatched. This CDR3 is built from 15 residues. The V gene's germline CDR1 is SGHTA and CDR2 FQGNSA. The CDR3 nucleotides read TGTGCCAGCAGCTTATACGCAGGGGGCGATTCTGAAGCTTTCTTT. Translated: CASSLYAGGDSEAFF.

V usage is TRBV19 and J usage is TRBJ2-1; 9 bases align to TRBD2. The V segment lost 6 bases and the J segment 4 bases; nucleotides outside the gene matches: 7. CDR3 size: 15 residues. CDR1 and CDR2 from the germline V gene are LNHDA and SQIVND (reference sequence). As DNA, the CDR3 is TGTGCCAGTAGCCCAGGACTAGCGAAATACAATGAGCAGTTCTTC. Its protein product is CASSPGLAKYNEQFF.

The J gene is TRBJ2-5, the V gene TRBV20-1; 9 positions agree with TRBD2. The CDR3 is made up of 17 amino acids. CDR1 is DFQATT and CDR2 is SNEGSKA in the germline V gene (reference sequence). Trimming removed 3 bases from V and 7 bases from J; junction bases left unmatched: 18. Here the CDR3 reads CSASGLREGHRVGTQYF. The CDR3 DNA reads TGCAGTGCTAGTGGTTTGCGGGAGGGCCACCGGGTTGGGACCCAGTACTTC.